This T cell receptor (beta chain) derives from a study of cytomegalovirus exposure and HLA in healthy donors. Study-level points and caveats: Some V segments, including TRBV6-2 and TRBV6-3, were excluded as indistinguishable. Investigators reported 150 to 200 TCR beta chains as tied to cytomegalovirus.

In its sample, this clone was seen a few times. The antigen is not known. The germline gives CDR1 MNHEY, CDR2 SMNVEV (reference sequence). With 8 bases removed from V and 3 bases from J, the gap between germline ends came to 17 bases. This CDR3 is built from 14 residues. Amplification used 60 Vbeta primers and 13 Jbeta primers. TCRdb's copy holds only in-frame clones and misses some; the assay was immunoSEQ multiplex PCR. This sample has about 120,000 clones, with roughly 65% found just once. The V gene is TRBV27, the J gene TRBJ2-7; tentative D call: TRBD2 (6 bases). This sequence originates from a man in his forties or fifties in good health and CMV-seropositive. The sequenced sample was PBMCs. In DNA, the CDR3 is TGTGCCAGCGCCGGGGGACGGTATAGCTACGAGCAGTACTTC. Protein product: CASAGGRYSYEQYF.